The 9 T cell receptor beta chains below all came from one sample that was sequenced in a study of patients and donors after allogeneic stem cell transplantation. TCRdb re-called the RT-PCR reads with MiXCR, one entry per CDR3 protein. The profile covers approximately 200,000 distinct CDR3 sequences, with roughly 38% appearing a single time and 9.5% to 13% taken by the ten largest. Material: blood, either unsorted or a sorted T cell fraction (not recorded which). These receptors were obtained from a human donor who was either an allogeneic HSCT recipient or a stem cell or donor lymphocyte infusion donor (not recorded which). It is not recorded whose cells these are; they may come from a transplant donor.

The rearrangement links TRBV4-2 to TRBJ2-1, with 9 bases aligning to TRBD2. The CDR3 is 16 residues long. Germline V lookup: CDR1 LGHNA, CDR2 YNFKEQ. The J segment lost 1 base and the V segment lost 5 bases, leaving 6 bases of the junction unmatched. The CDR3 sequence: CASSDSGGTSYNEQFF. In DNA form, the CDR3 reads TGTGCCAGCAGCGATAGCGGGGGAACTTCCTACAATGAGCAGTTCTTC.

A note on this clonotype: One end of the junction varies from germline; a read error may be responsible. CDR3 nucleotides: TGCAGCGTTGAGACAGGGGGCAATCAGCCCCGGCATTTT. Protein product: CSVETGGNQPRHF. The J gene is TRBJ1-5, the V gene TRBV29-1, with 10 bases aligning to TRBD1. Germline loops: CDR1 SQVTM, CDR2 ANQGSEA. The CDR3 is 13 amino acids.

This clonotype turned up a few times. J is TRBJ2-3 and V is TRBV27, with a weak D call TRBD2 (6 bases). Trimming shortened V by 4 bases and J by 1 base, and 9 bases separated the two germline ends. In germline, CDR1 is MNHEY, CDR2 SMNVEV (reference sequence). CDR3 size: 14 residues. The CDR3 spells CASSSPGGTDTQYF. The DNA for the CDR3 is TGTGCCAGCAGTTCTCCGGGGGGCACAGATACGCAGTATTTT.

The V and J genes are TRBV7-2 and TRBJ2-4; 11 bases match TRBD2. CDR1 is SGHTA, CDR2 FQGNSA, per germline. The CDR3 spans 16 residues. The junction had 7 bases not matched to a gene; V was cut back by 6 bases and J by 3 bases. CDR3 bases: TGTGCCAGCAGGTTTAGCGGGGGGGCTGACAAAAACATTCAGTACTTC. This encodes CASRFSGGADKNIQYF.

In its sample, this clonotype was seen a few times. The chain combines TRBV18 with TRBJ1-3; D call uncertain. Germline V gene data show CDR1 as KGHSH and CDR2 as LQKENI. The CDR3 is 13 residues long. V gave up 4 bases and J gave up 3 bases, with 7 bases separating them. CDR3 sequence: CASSQGIGNTIYF. The CDR3 region has the DNA TGTGCCAGCTCACAAGGGATTGGAAACACCATATATTTT.

The chain combines TRBV6-5 with TRBJ2-1; 11 bases are shared with TRBD1. V gave up 6 bases and J gave up 7 bases; unmatched junction bases: 14. The CDR3 loop spans 17 amino acids. Germline CDR1 MNHEY, CDR2 SVGAGI. CDR3 bases: TGTGCCAGCAGCAGACACGGACAGGGGGCGCGAGTGAATGAGCAGTTCTTC. It is translated as CASSRHGQGARVNEQFF.

CDR3 region: CASSLARRSSGANVLTF. DNA of the CDR3: TGTGCCAGCAGCTTGGCCCGTAGGTCCTCTGGGGCCAACGTCCTGACTTTC. The V and J genes are TRBV5-5 and TRBJ2-6, with no clear D. The CDR3 has 17 amino acids. Trimming cost V 0 bases and J 0 bases, with 10 bases left between them. The germline V gene encodes CDR1 SGHKS and CDR2 YYEKEE (reference sequence).

The V call is TRBV27, the J call TRBJ2-3; 7 nucleotides line up with TRBD2. V was clipped by 4 bases and J by 0 bases; unmatched bases: 13. The CDR3 extends over 18 amino acids. Germline loops: CDR1 MNHEY, CDR2 SMNVEV (reference sequence). CDR3 sequence (DNA): TGTGCCAGCAGTTCACGGGCTAGCGGCGACTATAGCACAGATACGCAGTATTTT. Its translation: CASSSRASGDYSTDTQYF.

This clonotype has just one count. V usage is TRBV6-1 and J usage is TRBJ1-1; D may be TRBD1 (6 bases). The V and J ends lost 2 bases and 1 base respectively, with 11 bases between them. This CDR3 spans 15 amino acids. CDR1 MNHNS and CDR2 SASEGT come from the germline V gene. DNA of the CDR3: TGTGCCAGCAGTGAACCGGGACACAAGAACACTGAAGCTTTCTTT. Protein product: CASSEPGHKNTEAFF.